This TCR beta chain was profiled in a study of regulatory T cells in long-lasting Graves disease. The CDR3 spans 15 residues. Between the trimmed V and J ends, which lost 4 bases and 0 bases, there was a span of 13 bases. Germline V gene lookup returns CDR1 SGHRS and CDR2 YFSETQ. Assembly of TCR beta libraries relied on iRepertoire HTBI primers together with Arm-PCR of CDR3 regions. MiXCR was run by TCRdb on the multiplex PCR reads, yielding one entry per CDR3 protein. The repertoire holds 650,000 to 850,000 distinct CDR3 sequences, with about 32% as singletons. Documented time point: persistent/refractory GD, antithyroid drugs over 5 years with positive TRAb. The TCR library was made from RNA that had been extracted from PBMCs in TRIzol. American Thyroid Association guidelines were used to diagnose Graves' disease. A peripheral blood sample, nine milliliters in volume, was drawn into EDTA tubes.

The input for sequencing was peripheral blood mononuclear cells (PBMCs), taken when the disease was refractory, from a patient treated with antithyroid drugs. The rearrangement joins TRBV5-1 to TRBJ1-1, with D tentatively TRBD1 (6 bases). The sequence derives from a female donor with Graves disease. CDR3 protein: CASSLDRSLNTEAFF. The CDR3 DNA reads as TGCGCCAGCAGCCTCGACAGGAGCCTGAACACTGAAGCTTTCTTT.